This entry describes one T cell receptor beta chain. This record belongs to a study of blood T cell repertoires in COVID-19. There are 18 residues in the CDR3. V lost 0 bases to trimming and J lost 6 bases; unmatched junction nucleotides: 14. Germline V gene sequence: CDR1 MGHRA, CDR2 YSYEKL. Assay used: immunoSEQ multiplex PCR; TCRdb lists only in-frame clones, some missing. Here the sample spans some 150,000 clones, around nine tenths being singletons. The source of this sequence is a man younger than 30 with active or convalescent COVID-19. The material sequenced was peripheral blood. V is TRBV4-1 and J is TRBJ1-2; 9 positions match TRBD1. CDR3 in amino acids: CASSQDWRGGDRGNGYTF. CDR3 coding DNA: TGCGCCAGCAGCCAAGATTGGAGGGGAGGAGACAGGGGGAATGGCTACACCTTC.